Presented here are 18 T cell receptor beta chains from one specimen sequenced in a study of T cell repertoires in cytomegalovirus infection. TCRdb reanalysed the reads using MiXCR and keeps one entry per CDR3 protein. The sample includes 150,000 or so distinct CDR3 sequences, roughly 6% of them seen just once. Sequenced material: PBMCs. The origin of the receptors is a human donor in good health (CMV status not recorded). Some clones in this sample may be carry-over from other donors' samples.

The CDR3 bases are TGTGCCAGCCTCGTACCACCACGCTACAATGAGCAGTTCTTC. It encodes CASLVPPRYNEQFF. The chain links TRBV12-3 or TRBV12-4 to TRBJ2-1; D gene unclear. V was shortened by 8 bases and J by 3 bases, with 14 bases between the two germline ends. The CDR3 contains 14 residues.

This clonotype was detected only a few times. The CDR3 region has the DNA TGTGCCACCAGCTTGAGCAGGGGCACTGAAGCTTTCTTT. Translated, it gives CATSLSRGTEAFF. V gene TRBV15 combines with J gene TRBJ1-1; D is possibly TRBD1 (6 bases). Germline assignment: CDR1 LNHNV and CDR2 YYDKDF (reference sequence). This CDR3 is built from 13 residues. Trimming left V 5 bases short and J 4 bases short, with 11 bases between.

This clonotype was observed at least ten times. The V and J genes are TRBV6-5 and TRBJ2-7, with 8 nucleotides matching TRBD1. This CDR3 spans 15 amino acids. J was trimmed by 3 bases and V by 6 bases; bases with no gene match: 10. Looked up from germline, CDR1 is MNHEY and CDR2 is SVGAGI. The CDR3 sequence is CASRVYRGQDYEQYF. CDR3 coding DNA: TGTGCCAGCAGGGTATACCGGGGACAGGACTACGAGCAGTACTTC.

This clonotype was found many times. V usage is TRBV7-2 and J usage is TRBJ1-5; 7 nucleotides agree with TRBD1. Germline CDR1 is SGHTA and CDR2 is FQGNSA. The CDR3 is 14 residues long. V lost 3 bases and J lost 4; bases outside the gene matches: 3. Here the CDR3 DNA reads TGTGCCAGCAGCTTCGGACAGGAGAATCAGCCCCAGCATTTT. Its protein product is CASSFGQENQPQHF.

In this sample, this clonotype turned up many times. CDR3 sequence (DNA): TGTGCCAGCAGCTTAGTTTGGGAGACTGAAGCTTTCTTT. It is translated as CASSLVWETEAFF. The J gene is TRBJ1-1, the V gene TRBV7-2; no reliable D call. The CDR3 is made up of 13 amino acids. The V end was cut by 1 base, the J end by 5 bases, with 8 bases between. Per the germline V gene, CDR1 is SGHTA and CDR2 is FQGNSA.

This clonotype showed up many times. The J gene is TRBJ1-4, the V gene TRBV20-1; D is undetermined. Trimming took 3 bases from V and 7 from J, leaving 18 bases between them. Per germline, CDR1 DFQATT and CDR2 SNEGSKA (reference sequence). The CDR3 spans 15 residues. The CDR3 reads CSASRPASRGEKLFF. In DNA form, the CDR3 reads TGCAGTGCTAGCCGACCGGCGTCTCGGGGTGAAAAACTGTTTTTT.

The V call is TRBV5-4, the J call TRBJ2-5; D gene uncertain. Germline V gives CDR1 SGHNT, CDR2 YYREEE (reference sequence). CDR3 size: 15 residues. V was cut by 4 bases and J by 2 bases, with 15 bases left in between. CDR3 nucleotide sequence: TGTGCCAGCAGCGTCCCTAGTGCCTCGCAAGAGACCCAGTACTTC. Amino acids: CASSVPSASQETQYF.

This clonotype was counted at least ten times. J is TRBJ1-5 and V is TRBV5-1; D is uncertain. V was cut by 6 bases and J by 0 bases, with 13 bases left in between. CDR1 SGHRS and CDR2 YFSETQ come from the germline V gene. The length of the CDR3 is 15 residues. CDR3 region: CASTPLDFSNQPQHF. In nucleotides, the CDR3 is TGCGCCAGCACTCCCTTGGACTTTAGCAATCAGCCCCAGCATTTT. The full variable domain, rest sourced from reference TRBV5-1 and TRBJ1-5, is KAGVTQTPRYLIKTRGQQVTLSCSPISGHRSVSWYQQTPGQGLQFLFEYFSETQRNKGNFPGRFSGRQFSNSRSEMNVSTLELGDSALYLCASTPLDFSNQPQHFGDGTRLSIL.

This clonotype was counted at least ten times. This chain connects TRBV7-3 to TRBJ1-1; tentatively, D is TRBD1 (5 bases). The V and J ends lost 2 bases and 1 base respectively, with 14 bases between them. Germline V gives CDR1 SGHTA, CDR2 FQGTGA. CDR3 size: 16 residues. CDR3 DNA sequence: TGTGCCAGCAGCTTAGGACACAGGACCCCGAACACTGAAGCTTTCTTT. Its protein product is CASSLGHRTPNTEAFF. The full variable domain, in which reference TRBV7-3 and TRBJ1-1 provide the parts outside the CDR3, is GAGVSQTPSNKVTEKGKYVELRCDPISGHTALYWYRQSLGQGPEFLIYFQGTGAADDSGLPNDRFFAVRPEGSVSTLKIQRTERGDSAVYLCASSLGHRTPNTEAFFGQGTRLTVV.

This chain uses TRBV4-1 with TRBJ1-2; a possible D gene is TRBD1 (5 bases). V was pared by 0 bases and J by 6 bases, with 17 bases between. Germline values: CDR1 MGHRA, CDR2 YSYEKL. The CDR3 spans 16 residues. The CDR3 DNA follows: TGCGCCAGCAGCCAAGATCGGGGCCACCTGTCCAATGGCTACACCTTC. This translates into CASSQDRGHLSNGYTF.

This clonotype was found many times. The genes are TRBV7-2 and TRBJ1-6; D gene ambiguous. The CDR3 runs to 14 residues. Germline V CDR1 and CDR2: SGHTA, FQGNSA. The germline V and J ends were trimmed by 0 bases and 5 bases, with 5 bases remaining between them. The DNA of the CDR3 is TGTGCCAGCAGCTTAGCTGGGGATAATTCACCCCTCCACTTT. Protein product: CASSLAGDNSPLHF.

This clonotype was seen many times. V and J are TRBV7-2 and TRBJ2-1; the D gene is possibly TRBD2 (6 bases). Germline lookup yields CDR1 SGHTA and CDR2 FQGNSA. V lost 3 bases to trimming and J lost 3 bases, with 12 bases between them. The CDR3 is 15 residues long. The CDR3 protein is CASSLRDGGYNEQFF. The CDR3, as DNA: TGTGCCAGCAGCTTGAGGGACGGGGGCTACAATGAGCAGTTCTTC.

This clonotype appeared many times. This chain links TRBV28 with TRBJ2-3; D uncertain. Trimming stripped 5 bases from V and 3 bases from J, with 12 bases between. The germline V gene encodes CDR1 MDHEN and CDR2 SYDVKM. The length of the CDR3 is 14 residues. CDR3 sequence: CASSPGILTDTQYF. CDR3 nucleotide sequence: TGTGCCAGCAGTCCTGGGATTTTGACAGATACGCAGTATTTT.

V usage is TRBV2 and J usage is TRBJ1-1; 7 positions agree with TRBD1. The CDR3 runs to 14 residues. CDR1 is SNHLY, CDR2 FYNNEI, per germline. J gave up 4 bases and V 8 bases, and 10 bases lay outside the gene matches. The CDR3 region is CASLTGNGGTEAFF. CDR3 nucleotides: TGTGCCAGCCTGACAGGGAATGGAGGCACTGAAGCTTTCTTT.

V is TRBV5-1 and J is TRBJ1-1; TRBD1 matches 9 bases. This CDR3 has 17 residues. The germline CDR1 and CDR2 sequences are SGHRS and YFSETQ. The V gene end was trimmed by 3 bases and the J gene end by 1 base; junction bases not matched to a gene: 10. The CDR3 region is CASSWGPGTGPNTEAFF. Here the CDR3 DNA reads TGCGCCAGCAGCTGGGGTCCCGGGACAGGGCCGAACACTGAAGCTTTCTTT. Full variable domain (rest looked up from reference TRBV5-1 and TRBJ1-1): KAGVTQTPRYLIKTRGQQVTLSCSPISGHRSVSWYQQTPGQGLQFLFEYFSETQRNKGNFPGRFSGRQFSNSRSEMNVSTLELGDSALYLCASSWGPGTGPNTEAFFGQGTRLTVV.

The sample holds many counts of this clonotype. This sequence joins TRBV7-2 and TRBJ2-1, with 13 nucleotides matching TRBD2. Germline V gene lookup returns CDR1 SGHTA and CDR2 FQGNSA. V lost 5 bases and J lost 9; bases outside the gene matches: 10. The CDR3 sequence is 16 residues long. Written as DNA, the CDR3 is TGTGCCAGCAGCCTACTAGCGGGGGGGCTCGTTGGTGAGCAGTTCTTC. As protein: CASSLLAGGLVGEQFF. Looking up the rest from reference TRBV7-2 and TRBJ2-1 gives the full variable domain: GAGVSQSPSNKVTEKGKDVELRCDPISGHTALYWYRQSLGQGLEFLIYFQGNSAPDKSGLPSDRFSAERTGGSVSTLTIQRTQQEDSAVYLCASSLLAGGLVGEQFFGPGTRLTVL.

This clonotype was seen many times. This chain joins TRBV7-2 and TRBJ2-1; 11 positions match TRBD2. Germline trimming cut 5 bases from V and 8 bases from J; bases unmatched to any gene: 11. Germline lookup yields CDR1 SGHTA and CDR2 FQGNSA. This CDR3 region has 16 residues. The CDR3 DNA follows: TGTGCCAGCAGCGATTCCTTAGCGGGGGGGAAATATGAGCAGTTCTTC. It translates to CASSDSLAGGKYEQFF.

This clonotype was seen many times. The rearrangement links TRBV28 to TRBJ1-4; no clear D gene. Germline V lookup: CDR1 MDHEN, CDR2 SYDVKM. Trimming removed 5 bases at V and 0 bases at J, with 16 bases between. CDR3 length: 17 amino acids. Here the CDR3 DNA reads TGTGCCAGCAGTCCCCCCCCACAAATGACAACTAATGAAAAACTGTTTTTT. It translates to CASSPPPQMTTNEKLFF.